This T cell receptor (beta chain) was sequenced for a study of control samples from healthy donors and cancer patients (dated by TCRdb to 2020 to 2022). The sample holds one count of this clone. The antigen it binds to is not known. No much larger clonotype is one base removed from it; base qualities were not supplied. The CDR3, from cysteine to phenylalanine, totals 15 residues. Solely the CDR3 DNA is kept, with 45 bases framed from the first base. CDR1 SGHRS and CDR2 YFSETQ are derived from the germline V gene. V sheds 0 bases and J sheds 1 base, leaving 8 bases between their ends. Library generation was performed with the immunoSEQ multiplex PCR assay. Drawn from immuneACCESS, this table holds only the in-frame rearrangements with V and J called that TCRdb kept. Clones are partly lost; checked studies trace under half to an unresolved V gene and leave the rest unexplained. This sample gives under 55,000 clones in total; around 90% of them show up just once. The ten largest clonotypes hold 22% of the sample.

The clonotype originates from a woman aged 40 to 49 with head and neck cancer. The chain is encoded by TRBV5-1 joined to TRBJ1-3, with no reliable assignment of the D segment. What was sequenced was PBMCs. In nucleotides, the sequence is TGCGCCAGCAGCTTGGGGAGCCCTTCTGGAAACACCATATATTTT. This gives the protein CASSLGSPSGNTIYF.